The rows below give T cell receptor beta chains drawn from one sample of a study of cytomegalovirus exposure and HLA in healthy donors. Method: immunoSEQ multiplex PCR; TCRdb's copy keeps in-frame clones and lacks some. In the table there are about 94,000 clones, over 50% of which are singletons. The sequencing sample was made of PBMCs. The receptors derive from a man aged 25-45 years in good health and CMV-seronegative. Both conserved end residues are part of each CDR3. Fields, in order: clone size, V gene, D gene, J gene, CDR3 length, CDR3 DNA, CDR3 protein. The D gene is left open where the match is weak. A row's size may be missing; if present it is once, few, many or a size class.

>NA|TRBV27|NA|TRBJ2-7|15
TGTGCCAGCAGTTTATCCCGACAGGTTGCGTACGAGCAGTACTTC
CASSLSRQVAYEQYF
>medium-sized|TRBV6-4|NA|TRBJ1-1|16
TGTGCCAGCAGTGAAAAGTCGGACGGGAGGAACACTGAAGCTTTCTTT
CASSEKSDGRNTEAFF
>NA|TRBV4-1|TRBD1|TRBJ1-1|14
TGCGCCAGCAGGACCGGGACAGCGAACACTGAAGCTTTCTTT
CASRTGTANTEAFF
>NA|TRBV14|NA|TRBJ1-1|16
TGTGCCAGCAGCCAATATCAAGGGGAGGTGAACACTGAAGCTTTCTTT
CASSQYQGEVNTEAFF
>once|TRBV15|NA|TRBJ2-7|13
TGTGCCACCAGCAGAGAGGGGAGCTACGAGCAGTACTTC
CATSREGSYEQYF
>NA|TRBV6-1|NA|TRBJ2-3|11
TGTGCCAGCAGTGAACAGGATACGCAGTATTTT
CASSEQDTQYF
>NA|TRBV19|NA|TRBJ2-7|13
TGTGCCAGTAGTATAGGGCTAGCCTACGAGCAGTACTTC
CASSIGLAYEQYF
>NA|TRBV7-9|TRBD2|TRBJ2-1|17
TGTGCCAGCAGCCCCCCGGTGGCTAGCGGGGGCCTCACTGAGCAGTTCTTC
CASSPPVASGGLTEQFF
>NA|TRBV28|NA|TRBJ2-2|12
TGTGCCAGCCCGGGGTTCGTCCGGGAGCTGTTTTTT
CASPGFVRELFF
>NA|TRBV9|NA|TRBJ1-2|15
TGTGCCAGCAGCCCCCGGACGGGAATCCCCTATGGCTACACCTTC
CASSPRTGIPYGYTF
>NA|TRBV11-2|TRBD2|TRBJ2-1|16
TGTGCCAGCAGCTTAAGGCTTGCGGGAGTATACAATGAGCAGTTCTTC
CASSLRLAGVYNEQFF
>NA|TRBV2|TRBD1|TRBJ1-2|12
TGTGCCAGCAGCCGGGACAGCTATGGCTACACCTTC
CASSRDSYGYTF
>NA|TRBV19|TRBD2|TRBJ2-3|14
TGTGCCAGTAGTATGTTAAGGGAGGGAGATACGCAGTATTTT
CASSMLREGDTQYF
>NA|TRBV2|TRBD2|TRBJ2-7|16
TGTGCCAGCAGTTGGTCGACTAGCGGGGGGAGGAGAGAGCAGTACTTC
CASSWSTSGGRREQYF
>few|TRBV11-3|NA|TRBJ1-1|14
TGTGCCAGCAGCCACGGACAGTCGAACACTGAAGCTTTCTTT
CASSHGQSNTEAFF
>few|TRBV18|NA|TRBJ2-7|13
TGTGCCAGCTCACCAGACAGCACCTACGAGCAGTACTTC
CASSPDSTYEQYF
>few|TRBV7-3|TRBD1|TRBJ1-2|15
TGTGCCAGCAGCTTAACGGACAGGGGAAAGTATGGCTACACCTTC
CASSLTDRGKYGYTF
>once|TRBV30|NA|TRBJ2-2|15
TGTGCCTGGAGGAAGGGCGGGACGAACACCGGGGAGCTGTTTTTT
CAWRKGGTNTGELFF
>NA|TRBV11-3|TRBD1|TRBJ2-5|17
TGTGCCAGCAGCTTAAGCCCTGGGACAGGGAGCCAAGAGACCCAGTACTTC
CASSLSPGTGSQETQYF